A single sample is the source of the 27 T cell receptor beta chains below, sequenced in a study of tumor-infiltrating lymphocytes in primary liver carcinoma. Reverse transcription of approximately 0.55 ug total RNA with a constant-region primer produced TCR beta cDNA. Three nested multiplex PCR rounds, a slightly modified ARM-PCR, produced the libraries for TCR beta. The first two PCR rounds, roughly 9 cycles each, used TRBV1-TRBV30 forward primers and a C-beta reverse primer. TCRdb itself ran the multiplex PCR reads through MiXCR, one entry per CDR3 protein. The sample contains approximately 37,000 distinct CDR3 sequences, under 75% of which appear only once. Without any cell sorting, about 20-32 mg of bulk tissue yielded co-extracted RNA and DNA. The sequenced sample was liver tumor tissue from sampling region 4. Subset reported: tumor region T4, right-lateral pole. The receptors shown here come from a man aged 40-50 years with primary liver carcinoma and hepatitis B virus infection.

The V gene is TRBV29-1, the J gene TRBJ2-1, with 8 bases identical to TRBD1. Germline values: CDR1 SQVTM, CDR2 ANQGSEA. CDR3 length: 13 residues. V was clipped by 6 bases and J by 9 bases; unmatched bases: 10. CDR3 bases: TGCAGCGTCATGCGCTCCGGACAGGGTGAGCAGTTCTTC. The encoded protein is CSVMRSGQGEQFF.

V and J are TRBV29-1 and TRBJ2-1, with 13 bases fitting TRBD2. CDR3 length: 15 amino acids. Germline-derived CDR1 and CDR2 are SQVTM and ANQGSEA. After removal of 7 bases from V and 9 bases from J, the junction contained 12 bases not matched to a gene. The CDR3 region has the DNA TGCAGCGCGATCATAACTAGCGGGAGGGGGAGTGAGCAGTTCTTC. As protein: CSAIITSGRGSEQFF.

Of note for this clonotype: One end of the junction does not line up with germline, which may come from a read error. The chain carries TRBV4-3 and TRBJ1-2; 9 bases agree with TRBD1. Germline CDR1 LGHNA, CDR2 YSLEER. The CDR3 contains 16 residues. The CDR3 loop is CTSSQAGTGRNYGYTF. The CDR3 DNA reads as TGCACCAGCAGCCAGGCGGGGACAGGGAGGAACTATGGCTACACCTTC.

The V call is TRBV4-2, the J call TRBJ2-1; D is perhaps TRBD2 (5 bases). V lost 1 base to trimming and J lost 8 bases, with 21 bases between them. Germline V gene sequence: CDR1 LGHNA, CDR2 YNFKEQ. The CDR3 runs to 17 residues. CDR3 amino acids: CASSQGSSLEGAHEQFF. CDR3 in DNA: TGTGCCAGCAGCCAAGGTTCATCACTAGAGGGAGCTCATGAGCAGTTCTTC.

This clonotype has a count of ten or more. Just one base apart from a much larger clone, this may be a read error. The rearrangement joins TRBV5-1 to TRBJ1-5; possible D gene TRBD1, 5 bases. Germline CDR1 reads SGHRS; CDR2 reads YFSETQ. The CDR3 length is 15 residues. The CDR3 spells CASSLGGTSDQPQHF. The CDR3 DNA sequence: TGCGCCAGCAGCTTGGGGGGGACTAGCGATCAGCCCCAGCATTTT.

This clonotype was seen once. At one boundary the junction diverges from the germline segment, which might be a read error. V gene TRBV11-1 combines with J gene TRBJ2-3; a weak D match, TRBD2 (5 bases). The CDR3 is made up of 15 amino acids. Per germline, CDR1 SGHAT and CDR2 FQDESV (reference sequence). CDR3 region: CACSLPRENTDTQYF. The DNA of the CDR3 is TGTGCCTGCAGTTTGCCAAGGGAGAACACAGATACGCAGTATTTT.

Of note for this clonotype: The missing conserved phenylalanine or tryptophan at the end of this CDR3 makes a read error likely. J is TRBJ2-3 and V is TRBV4-3; D perhaps matches TRBD2 (5 bases). Germline loops: CDR1 LGHNA, CDR2 YSLEER. The CDR3 runs to 13 residues. CDR3 sequence (DNA): TGCGCCAGCAGTCAAGATGCTAGCACCGCGCAGTATGTT. Translated: CASSQDASTAQYV.

Details on this clonotype: Sequence at one end of the junction differs from germline and may be a read error. This chain connects TRBV28 to TRBJ2-7, with no clear D. The germline CDR1 and CDR2 sequences are MDHEN and SYDVKM. The CDR3 contains 16 residues. This CDR3 is CAISRNTGHPLAEQYF. CDR3 nucleotide sequence: TGTGCCATCAGTCGCAATACTGGGCATCCTTTGGCCGAGCAGTACTTC.

Worth noting for this clonotype: At one boundary the junction diverges from the germline segment, which might be a read error. As DNA, the CDR3 is TGCCCCAGCAGCGTAAATAGGGTGGCGGACACTGAAGCTTTCTTT. This codes for CPSSVNRVADTEAFF. This rearrangement joins TRBV5-1 to TRBJ1-1; the D is unclear. In germline, CDR1 is SGHRS, CDR2 YFSETQ. This CDR3 comprises 15 residues.

This clonotype was counted many times. V gene TRBV5-8 combines with J gene TRBJ1-2; D may be TRBD1 (6 bases). This CDR3 spans 15 amino acids. Germline lookup yields CDR1 SGHTS and CDR2 YDEGEE. V was trimmed by 4 bases and J by 4 bases, leaving 17 bases between them. The CDR3 DNA reads TGTGCCAGCAGCCCGGGACAAAACGGCGTCTATGGCTACACCTTC. This sequence encodes CASSPGQNGVYGYTF.

This clonotype showed up just once. One junction end does not reproduce the germline sequence, and a read error may be involved. The chain carries TRBV10-2 and TRBJ1-2; the match to TRBD1 covers 8 bases. The CDR3 is 13 residues long. In germline, CDR1 is WSHSY, CDR2 SAAADI. The CDR3 spells CASNPGQGATYTF. The DNA of the CDR3 is TGTGCCAGCAATCCTGGACAGGGTGCGACCTACACCTTC.

A remark on this clonotype: The CDR3 end shows no conserved phenylalanine or tryptophan, and so a read error is likely. The genes are TRBV4-2 and TRBJ1-2; D is ambiguous. Germline loops: CDR1 LGHNA, CDR2 YNFKEQ. The CDR3 covers 13 residues. The CDR3 spells CASSEDSGYEYTI. The CDR3 DNA follows: TGTGCCAGCAGCGAAGATTCGGGGTACGAGTACACCATC.

Concerning this clonotype: Just one base apart from a much larger clone, this may be a read error. The chain employs TRBV25-1 and TRBJ2-1, with 7 bases lining up with TRBD2. This CDR3 spans 14 amino acids. The germline gives CDR1 MGHDK, CDR2 SYGVNS. CDR3 coding DNA: TGTACCAGCAGGGAGGGCGGGGTTCCCAATGAGCAGTTCTTC. Its protein product is CTSREGGVPNEQFF.

V is TRBV29-1 and J is TRBJ2-7, with 8 nucleotides matching TRBD2. The CDR3 extends over 13 amino acids. From germline, CDR1 is SQVTM and CDR2 ANQGSEA. Losses at the gene ends were 6 bases for V and 2 bases for J; bases not matched to a gene: 6. The CDR3: CSVGGVSTYEQYF. In nucleotides, the CDR3 is TGCAGCGTCGGGGGGGTATCGACCTACGAGCAGTACTTC.

Turning to this clonotype: In this CDR3 the conserved last residue, phenylalanine or tryptophan, is missing, so a read error is likely. The DNA is omitted, as the CDR3 cannot be located on it reliably, and the CDR3 follows TCRdb's listing. J is TRBJ1-1 and V is TRBV28; the DNA was not compared with TRBD1, the D call given in the table. The germline CDR1 and CDR2 sequences are MDHEN and SYDVKM. From its first to its last residue, the CDR3 has 13 amino acids. CDR3 sequence: CASFNPGGTEAFL.

On this clonotype itself: Without the conserved terminal phenylalanine or tryptophan, this CDR3 likely stems from a read error. The DNA is omitted, as the CDR3 cannot be located on it reliably, and the CDR3 follows TCRdb's listing. The chain links TRBV28 to TRBJ2-7; the tabulated D call, TRBD1, remains unverified against the DNA. Germline V gives CDR1 MDHEN, CDR2 SYDVKM. The CDR3 is 13 residues long, counting both termini. CDR3 loop: CASRGGPRYEKYS.

Of note for this clonotype: A read error may account for a junction end that differs from germline. The chain links TRBV12-3 or TRBV12-4 to TRBJ2-1; possible D gene TRBD2, 6 bases. The CDR3 runs 15 residues. The chain's CDR3 is CTSSRASVKGNEQFF. CDR3 nucleotides: TGTACCAGCAGTAGGGCTAGCGTGAAGGGGAATGAGCAGTTCTTT.

On this clonotype: One end of the junction does not line up with germline, which may come from a read error. The CDR3 DNA sequence: TGTGTCAGTAGCCCCCTTTCCAGCGGATTAGGCCAAAACATTCTGTATTTC. This encodes CVSSPLSSGLGQNILYF. V and J are TRBV7-8 and TRBJ2-4; possibly TRBD2 for D (5 bases). The CDR3 spans 17 residues. Germline assignment: CDR1 SGHVS and CDR2 FQNEAQ. Variable domain in full (rest from reference TRBV7-8 and TRBJ2-4): GAGVSQSPRYKVAKRGQDVALRCDPISGHVSLFWYQQALGQGPEFLTYFQNEAQLDKSGLPSDRFFAERPEGSVSTLKIQRTQQEDSAVYLCVSSPLSSGLGQNILYFGAGTRLSVL.

This clonotype came up many times. One junction end disagrees with the germline gene, perhaps due to a read error. The chain joins TRBV5-1 to TRBJ2-7; possible D gene TRBD2, 6 bases. CDR1 SGHRS and CDR2 YFSETQ come from the germline V gene. The CDR3 covers 14 residues. DNA for the CDR3: TGCGCCAGCAGTTTGGGACGGGGACTCTACGAGCAGTACTTC. Amino acids: CASSLGRGLYEQYF.

Concerning this clonotype itself: The CDR3 ends on some other residue instead of the conserved phenylalanine or tryptophan, so this is likely a read error. This chain joins TRBV4-2 and TRBJ2-7, with 11 bases lining up with TRBD2. From germline, CDR1 is LGHNA and CDR2 YNFKEQ. Germline trimming cut 9 bases from V and 7 bases from J; bases unmatched to any gene: 14. This CDR3 region has 15 residues. The CDR3 is CASNEGLADYGEQYL. The CDR3 nucleotides read TGTGCCAGTAACGAGGGACTAGCGGACTACGGGGAGCAGTACCTC.

This clonotype was seen at least ten times. One end of the junction does not line up with germline, which may come from a read error. The J gene is TRBJ1-4, the V gene TRBV4-2; D gene ambiguous. Germline V gene lookup returns CDR1 LGHNA and CDR2 YNFKEQ. This CDR3 has 13 amino acids. CDR3 loop: CASSQPHREKPLF. CDR3 DNA: TGTGCCAGCAGCCAGCCCCACCGTGAAAAACCGCTTTTT.

Concerning this clonotype itself: A much more abundant neighbour one base away suggests this may be a read error. The chain links TRBV20-1 to TRBJ1-1, with D perhaps matching TRBD1 (5 bases). The CDR3 sequence is 15 residues long. Germline V CDR1 and CDR2: DFQATT, SNEGSKA (reference sequence). The CDR3 spells CSVRAGRRENTEAFF. DNA of the CDR3: TGCAGTGTTAGAGCGGGACGGAGAGAGAACACTGAAGCTTTCTTT.

This rearrangement joins TRBV28 to TRBJ2-1, with D hard to call. The CDR3 loop spans 12 amino acids. Germline CDR1 reads MDHEN; CDR2 reads SYDVKM. V lost 10 bases, J lost 8 bases, and 15 bases lay in between. As DNA, the CDR3 is TGTGCCACCCCTTCACCTAGTCATGAGCAGTTCTTC. Translating it yields CATPSPSHEQFF.

On this clonotype itself: An end of the junction does not agree with germline; a read error may underlie this. The chain uses TRBV5-1 and TRBJ2-7; D perhaps matches TRBD2 (6 bases). The CDR3 spans 16 residues. From germline, CDR1 is SGHRS and CDR2 YFSETQ. This CDR3 is CASRPTGLPRSYEQYF. In DNA, the CDR3 is TGCGCCAGCAGGCCCACTGGACTACCACGCTCCTACGAGCAGTACTTT.

Concerning this clonotype itself: A junction boundary mismatches the germline segment, possibly from a read error. The genes are TRBV29-1 and TRBJ2-3; TRBD1 agrees at 7 bases. The CDR3 contains 12 residues. Germline V gene lookup returns CDR1 SQVTM and CDR2 ANQGSEA. CDR3 protein: CRVGAKGAIQYF. CDR3 DNA sequence: TGCAGGGTTGGTGCCAAGGGGGCTATACAGTATTTT.

The chain employs TRBV4-1 and TRBJ2-7, with a weak D call TRBD2 (6 bases). The V gene's germline CDR1 is MGHRA and CDR2 YSYEKL. V was trimmed by 0 bases and J by 9 bases, leaving 18 bases between them. The CDR3 runs to 15 residues. The DNA of the CDR3 is TGCGCCAGCAGCCAAGATAAGGCACTAGCCATGGCGCAGTACTTC. Its protein is CASSQDKALAMAQYF.

Comment on this clonotype: A read error is possible here, since a much larger clone lies one base away. The rearrangement uses TRBV20-1 and TRBJ2-3, with a weak D call TRBD2 (6 bases). CDR3 length equals 15 residues. V lost 7 bases, J lost 2 bases, and 19 bases lay in between. From germline, CDR1 is DFQATT and CDR2 SNEGSKA (reference sequence). This chain's CDR3 is CSGGRRVGSTDTQYF. The CDR3 DNA is TGCAGTGGGGGGAGGAGGGTGGGATCCACAGATACGCAGTATTTT.